A single sample is the source of the 6 T cell receptor beta chains below, sequenced in a study of T cells in Graves' hyperthyroidism and ophthalmopathy. TCR beta CDR3 regions were amplified from RNA transcripts. The study used the HTBI primer set for a first-round RT-PCR of the TCR CDR3. Using its own MiXCR run on the multiplex PCR reads, TCRdb lists one record per CDR3 protein. The repertoire holds roughly 100,000 distinct CDR3 sequences, under 65% seen once, with about 25% in the top ten. The sample comprised blood. Receptors originate from a woman in her 40s with Graves' hyperthyroidism.

This clonotype appeared a few times. The chain joins TRBV5-1 to TRBJ2-3; D unclear. The germline V gene encodes CDR1 SGHRS and CDR2 YFSETQ. The CDR3 totals 13 residues. V lost 6 bases to trimming and J lost 4 bases, with 12 bases between them. CDR3 loop: CASTRGGADTQYF. The CDR3 DNA reads as TGCGCCAGCACCCGAGGCGGCGCAGATACGCAGTATTTT. The complete variable domain, with remaining parts taken from reference TRBV5-1 and TRBJ2-3, reads KAGVTQTPRYLIKTRGQQVTLSCSPISGHRSVSWYQQTPGQGLQFLFEYFSETQRNKGNFPGRFSGRQFSNSRSEMNVSTLELGDSALYLCASTRGGADTQYFGPGTRLTVL.

In its sample, this clonotype was seen many times. The chain recombines TRBV6-6 with TRBJ2-2, with 7 bases matching TRBD2. The CDR3 runs to 16 residues. The germline V gene has CDR1 MNHNY and CDR2 SVGAGI (reference sequence). The J segment lost 0 bases and the V segment lost 7 bases, leaving 8 bases of the junction unmatched. The CDR3 sequence is CASTLWDYSNTGELFF. The CDR3 DNA is TGTGCCAGCACCCTATGGGACTATTCGAACACCGGGGAGCTGTTTTTT.

The chain carries TRBV9 and TRBJ1-6; the match to TRBD1 covers 7 bases. This CDR3 has 19 residues. Unmatched junction bases numbered 14, after V lost 5 bases and J lost 0 bases. Germline V lookup: CDR1 SGDLS, CDR2 YYNGEE. This CDR3 reads CASSTQGRPTSSYNSPLHF. CDR3 coding DNA: TGTGCCAGCAGTACACAGGGGAGACCAACGAGCTCCTATAATTCACCCCTCCACTTT.

The chain links TRBV2 to TRBJ1-4, with 10 bases matching TRBD1. From germline, CDR1 is SNHLY and CDR2 FYNNEI. V lost 6 bases to trimming and J lost 12 bases; unmatched junction nucleotides: 4. The CDR3 is 12 residues long. Written as DNA, the CDR3 is TGTGCCAGCAGGACGGGGACAGGGGAACTGTTTTTT. This translates into CASRTGTGELFF.

This clonotype has a count of ten or more. The rearrangement links TRBV7-2 to TRBJ2-7; 7 positions match TRBD2. The CDR3 runs 16 residues. With 1 base clipped from V and 2 bases from J, the junction kept 8 bases outside the gene matches. CDR1 and CDR2 (germline): SGHTA, FQGNSA. In nucleotides, the CDR3 is TGTGCCAGCAGCTTAGTCACCAGCGGGATCACCTACGAGCAGTACTTC. It translates to CASSLVTSGITYEQYF. The full variable domain, completed using reference TRBV7-2 and TRBJ2-7, is GAGVSQSPSNKVTEKGKDVELRCDPISGHTALYWYRQSLGQGLEFLIYFQGNSAPDKSGLPSDRFSAERTGGSVSTLTIQRTQQEDSAVYLCASSLVTSGITYEQYFGPGTRLTVT.

The chain is built from TRBV20-1 and TRBJ2-5, with 8 bases that match TRBD2. The CDR3 sequence is 11 residues long. J gave up 4 bases and V 7 bases, and 2 bases lay outside the gene matches. CDR1 and CDR2 (germline): DFQATT, SNEGSKA (reference sequence). CDR3 coding DNA: TGCAGTGTCGGGGGGGGAGAGACCCAGTACTTC. Amino acids: CSVGGGETQYF.